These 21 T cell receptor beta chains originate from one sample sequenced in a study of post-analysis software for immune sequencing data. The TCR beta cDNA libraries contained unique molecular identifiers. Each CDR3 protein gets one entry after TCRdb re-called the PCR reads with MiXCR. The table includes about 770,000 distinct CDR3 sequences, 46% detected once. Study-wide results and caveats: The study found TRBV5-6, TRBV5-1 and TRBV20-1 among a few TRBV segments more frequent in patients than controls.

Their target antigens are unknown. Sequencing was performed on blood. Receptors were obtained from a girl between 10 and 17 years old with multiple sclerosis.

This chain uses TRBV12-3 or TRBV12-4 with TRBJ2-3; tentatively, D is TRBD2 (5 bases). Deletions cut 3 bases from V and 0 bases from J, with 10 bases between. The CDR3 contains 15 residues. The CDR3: CASSFTAESTDTQYF. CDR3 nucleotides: TGTGCCAGCAGTTTTACAGCGGAAAGCACAGATACGCAGTATTTT.

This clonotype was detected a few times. CDR3 in DNA: TGTGCCAGCAGGGACGGTTTTAACTATGGCTACACCTTC. This codes for CASRDGFNYGYTF. This chain joins TRBV6-2 or TRBV6-3 and TRBJ1-2; D gene unclear. The CDR3 consists of 13 residues. With 6 bases removed from V and 1 base from J, the gap between germline ends came to 9 bases. Germline lookup yields CDR1 MNHEY and CDR2 SVGEGT.

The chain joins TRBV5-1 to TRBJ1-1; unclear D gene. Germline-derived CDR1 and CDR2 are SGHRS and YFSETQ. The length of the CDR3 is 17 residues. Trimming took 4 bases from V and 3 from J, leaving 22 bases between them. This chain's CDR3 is CASSGLWGRERDTEAFF. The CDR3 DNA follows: TGCGCCAGCAGCGGGCTATGGGGTCGAGAGAGGGACACTGAAGCTTTCTTT.

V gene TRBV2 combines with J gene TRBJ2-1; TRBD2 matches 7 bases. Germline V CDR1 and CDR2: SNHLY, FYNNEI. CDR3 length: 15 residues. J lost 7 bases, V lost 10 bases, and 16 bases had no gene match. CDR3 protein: CATSDGTPGGNEQFF. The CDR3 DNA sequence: TGTGCCACCTCCGACGGGACTCCCGGGGGGAATGAGCAGTTCTTC.

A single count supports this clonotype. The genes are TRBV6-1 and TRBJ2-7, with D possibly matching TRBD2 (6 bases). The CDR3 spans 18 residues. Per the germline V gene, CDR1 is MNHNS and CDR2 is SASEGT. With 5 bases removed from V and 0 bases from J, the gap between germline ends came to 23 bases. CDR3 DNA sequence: TGTGCCAGCAGTCAAACCTACCCCGGAGGGGCCACCTCCTACGAGCAGTACTTC. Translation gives CASSQTYPGGATSYEQYF.

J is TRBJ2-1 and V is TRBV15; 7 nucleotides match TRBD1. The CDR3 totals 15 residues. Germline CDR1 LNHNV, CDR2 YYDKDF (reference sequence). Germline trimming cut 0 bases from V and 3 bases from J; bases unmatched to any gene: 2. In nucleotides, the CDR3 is TGTGCCACCAGCAGAGAGGACAGGAACTACAATGAGCAGTTCTTC. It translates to CATSREDRNYNEQFF.

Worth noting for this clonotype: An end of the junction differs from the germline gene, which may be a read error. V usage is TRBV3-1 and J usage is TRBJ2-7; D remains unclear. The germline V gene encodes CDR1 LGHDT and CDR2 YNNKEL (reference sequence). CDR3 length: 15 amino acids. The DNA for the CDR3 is TGTGCCAGCAACCAAGATTTCGGCTCTCCCTACGAGCAGTACTTC. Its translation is CASNQDFGSPYEQYF.

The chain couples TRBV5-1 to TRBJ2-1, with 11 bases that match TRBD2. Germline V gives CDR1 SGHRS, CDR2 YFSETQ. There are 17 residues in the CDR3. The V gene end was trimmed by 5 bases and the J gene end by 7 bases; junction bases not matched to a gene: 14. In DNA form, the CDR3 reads TGCGCCAGCAGTCCAAGGGGAGGGACTAGCGGAGTGAATGAGCAGTTCTTC. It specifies CASSPRGGTSGVNEQFF.

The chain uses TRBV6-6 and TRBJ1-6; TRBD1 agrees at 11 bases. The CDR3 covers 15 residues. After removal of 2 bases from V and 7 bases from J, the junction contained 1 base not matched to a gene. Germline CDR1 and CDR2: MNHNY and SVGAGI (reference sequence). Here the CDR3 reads CASSYRDRGNSPLHF. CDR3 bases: TGTGCCAGCAGTTACCGGGACAGGGGGAATTCACCCCTCCACTTT.

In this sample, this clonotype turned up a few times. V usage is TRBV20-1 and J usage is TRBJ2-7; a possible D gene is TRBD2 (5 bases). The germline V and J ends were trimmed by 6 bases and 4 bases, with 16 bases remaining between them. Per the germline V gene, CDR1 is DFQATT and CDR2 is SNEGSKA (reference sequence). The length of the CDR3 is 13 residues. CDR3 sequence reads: CSAKLGALYEQYF. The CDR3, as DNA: TGCAGTGCCAAACTAGGAGCCTTGTACGAGCAGTACTTC.

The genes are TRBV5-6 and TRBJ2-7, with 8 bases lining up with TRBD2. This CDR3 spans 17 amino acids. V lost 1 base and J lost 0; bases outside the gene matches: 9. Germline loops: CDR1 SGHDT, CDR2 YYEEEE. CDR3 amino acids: CASSLRGGGRSSYEQYF. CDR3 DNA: TGTGCCAGCAGCTTGCGAGGTGGCGGGAGGAGCTCCTACGAGCAGTACTTC.

The CDR3 sequence: CATSDFGVNEQFF. In DNA, the CDR3 is TGTGCCACCAGTGATTTCGGGGTCAATGAGCAGTTCTTC. The V and J genes are TRBV24-1 and TRBJ2-1; maybe TRBD2 (5 bases). The V end was cut by 1 base, the J end by 6 bases, with 6 bases between. Germline V gene lookup returns CDR1 KGHDR and CDR2 SFDVKD. The CDR3 has 13 residues.

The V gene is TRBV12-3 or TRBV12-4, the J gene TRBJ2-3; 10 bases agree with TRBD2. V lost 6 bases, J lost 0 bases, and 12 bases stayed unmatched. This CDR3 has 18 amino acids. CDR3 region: CASRRIAGGGFSTDTQYF. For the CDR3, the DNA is TGTGCCAGCAGGCGAATAGCGGGGGGTGGGTTTAGCACAGATACGCAGTATTTT.

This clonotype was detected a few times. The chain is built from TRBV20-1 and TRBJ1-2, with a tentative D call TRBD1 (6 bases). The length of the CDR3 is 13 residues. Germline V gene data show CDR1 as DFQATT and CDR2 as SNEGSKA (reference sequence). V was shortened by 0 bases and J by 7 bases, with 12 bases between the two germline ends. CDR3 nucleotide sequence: TGCAGTGCTAGAGACGCAGGGGATCGTGGCTACACCTTC. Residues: CSARDAGDRGYTF.

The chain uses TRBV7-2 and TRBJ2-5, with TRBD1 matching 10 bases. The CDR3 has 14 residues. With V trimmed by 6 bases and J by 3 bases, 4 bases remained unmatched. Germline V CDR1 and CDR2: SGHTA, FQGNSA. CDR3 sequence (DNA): TGTGCCAGCAGGGCGACAGGGGGCGAAGAGACCCAGTACTTC. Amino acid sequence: CASRATGGEETQYF. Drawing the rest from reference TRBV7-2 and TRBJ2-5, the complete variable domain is GAGVSQSPSNKVTEKGKDVELRCDPISGHTALYWYRQSLGQGLEFLIYFQGNSAPDKSGLPSDRFSAERTGGSVSTLTIQRTQQEDSAVYLCASRATGGEETQYFGPGTRLLVL.

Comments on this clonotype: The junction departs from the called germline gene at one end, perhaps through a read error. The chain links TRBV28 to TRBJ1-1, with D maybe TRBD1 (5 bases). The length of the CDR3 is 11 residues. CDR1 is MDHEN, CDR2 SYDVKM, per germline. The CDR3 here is CTSRFGGVAFF. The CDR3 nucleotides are TGTACCAGCAGGTTTGGAGGGGTGGCTTTCTTT.

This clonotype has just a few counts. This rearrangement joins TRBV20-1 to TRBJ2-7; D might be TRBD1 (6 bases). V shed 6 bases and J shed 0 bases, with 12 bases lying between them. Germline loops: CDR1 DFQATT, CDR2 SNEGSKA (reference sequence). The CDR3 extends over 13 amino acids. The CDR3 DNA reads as TGCAGTGCAGACAGGAGTCCCTCCTACGAGCAGTACTTC. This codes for CSADRSPSYEQYF.

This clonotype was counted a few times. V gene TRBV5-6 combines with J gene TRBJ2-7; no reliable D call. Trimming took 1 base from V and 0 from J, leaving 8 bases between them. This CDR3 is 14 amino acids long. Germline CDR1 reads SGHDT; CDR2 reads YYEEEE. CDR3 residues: CASSLFEASYEQYF. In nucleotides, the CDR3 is TGTGCCAGCAGCTTGTTCGAAGCCTCCTACGAGCAGTACTTC.

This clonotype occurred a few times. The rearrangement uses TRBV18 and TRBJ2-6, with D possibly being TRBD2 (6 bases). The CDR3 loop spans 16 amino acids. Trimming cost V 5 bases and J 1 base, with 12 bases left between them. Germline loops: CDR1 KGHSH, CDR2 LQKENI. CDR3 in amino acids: CASSTAGTSGANVLTF. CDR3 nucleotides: TGTGCCAGCTCAACCGCGGGAACGTCTGGGGCCAACGTCCTGACTTTC.

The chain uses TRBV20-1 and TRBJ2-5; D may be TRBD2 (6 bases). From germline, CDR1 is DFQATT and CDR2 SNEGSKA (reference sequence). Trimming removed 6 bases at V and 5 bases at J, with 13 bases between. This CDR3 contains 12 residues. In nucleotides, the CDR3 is TGCAGTGCCCTGACTAGGGCGGAGACCCAGTACTTC. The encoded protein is CSALTRAETQYF.

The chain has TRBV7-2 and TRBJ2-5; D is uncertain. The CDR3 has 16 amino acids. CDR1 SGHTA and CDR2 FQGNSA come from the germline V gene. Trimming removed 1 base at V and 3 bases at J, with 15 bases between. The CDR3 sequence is CASSLVRPAYKETQYF. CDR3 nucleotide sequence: TGTGCCAGCAGCTTAGTGCGGCCCGCCTACAAAGAGACCCAGTACTTC.